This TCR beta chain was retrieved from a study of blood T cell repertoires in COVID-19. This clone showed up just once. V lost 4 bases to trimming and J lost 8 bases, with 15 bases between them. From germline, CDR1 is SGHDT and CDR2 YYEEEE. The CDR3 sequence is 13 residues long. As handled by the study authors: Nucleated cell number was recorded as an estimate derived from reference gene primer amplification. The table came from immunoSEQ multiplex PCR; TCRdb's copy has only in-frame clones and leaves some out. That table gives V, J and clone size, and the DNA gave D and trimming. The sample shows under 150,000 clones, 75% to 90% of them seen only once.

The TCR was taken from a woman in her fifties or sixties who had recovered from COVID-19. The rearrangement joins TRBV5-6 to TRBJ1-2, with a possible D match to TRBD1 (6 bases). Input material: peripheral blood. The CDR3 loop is CASSRGAGRGYTF. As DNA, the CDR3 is TGTGCCAGCAGCCGGGGGGCGGGAAGAGGCTACACCTTC.